This entry features one TCR beta chain sequence. The sample originates from a study of control samples from healthy donors and cancer patients. Sequencing used immunoSEQ multiplex PCR; TCRdb keeps in-frame clones, though not all of them. The table records about 170,000 clones, approximately 90% of them present only once. The CDR3 spans 14 residues. Germline trimming cut 5 bases from V and 6 bases from J; bases unmatched to any gene: 5. The germline CDR1 and CDR2 sequences are MNHEY and SMNVEV (reference sequence). The chain combines TRBV27 with TRBJ2-2; TRBD1 matches 8 bases. This TCR was recovered from a man aged 25-45 years in good health. Sequenced input: blood. CDR3: CASSPGQGAGELFF. In DNA form, the CDR3 reads TGTGCCAGCAGTCCAGGACAGGGAGCCGGGGAGCTGTTTTTT.